This T cell receptor (beta chain) was captured in a study of cytomegalovirus exposure and HLA in healthy donors. Study outcomes and limitations: Sequence variants that were highly shared formed a cluster that was likely a sequencing artifact. A few CMV-associated chains were confirmed in vitro to be specific for CMV antigens.

To note about this clone: The antigen is undetermined.

PCR used 60 Vbeta primers and 13 Jbeta primers. Assay used: immunoSEQ multiplex PCR; TCRdb lists only in-frame clones, some missing. The sample lists about 120,000 clones; 80% were seen once. This CDR3 region has 14 residues. Germline CDR1 SGHTA, CDR2 FQGNSA. Trimming at V came to 3 bases and at J to 10 bases, leaving 2 bases not matched to a gene. V usage is TRBV7-2 and J usage is TRBJ2-1; the match to TRBD2 covers 14 bases. The material sequenced was PBMCs. This sequence originates from a female donor in good health and CMV-seropositive. The CDR3 here is CASSLTSGGAEQFF. The CDR3 coding sequence is TGTGCCAGCAGCTTGACTAGCGGGGGGGCAGAGCAGTTCTTC.